The 25 T cell receptor beta chains below all came from one sample that was sequenced in a study of regulatory T cells in long-lasting Graves disease. Libraries of TCR beta came from iRepertoire HTBI primers plus Arm-PCR of CDR3 regions. MiXCR, run by TCRdb on the multiplex PCR reads, gives a single entry per CDR3 protein. Of 520,000 or so distinct CDR3 sequences listed, 12% are singletons. Time point reported: newly diagnosed GD, antithyroid drugs for less than 3 months. The TCR library used RNA extracted from PBMCs. These data were likewise used in another study, on T cells in Graves' hyperthyroidism and ophthalmopathy.

The sequenced sample was peripheral blood mononuclear cells (PBMCs), obtained at new diagnosis, from a patient treated with antithyroid drugs. The origin of the receptors is a woman younger than 45 with Graves disease.

The rearrangement joins TRBV5-1 to TRBJ2-5, with 8 bases identical to TRBD1. Germline V lookup: CDR1 SGHRS, CDR2 YFSETQ. V shed 4 bases and J 5 bases; nucleotides not matched to a gene: 7. This CDR3 is built from 14 residues. CDR3 sequence (DNA): TGCGCCAGCAGCACCTTCAGGGGGCGGGAGACCCAGTACTTC. Protein: CASSTFRGRETQYF.

This clonotype was detected many times. The rearrangement uses TRBV12-5 and TRBJ1-5; D remains unclear. Germline loops: CDR1 LGHNT, CDR2 FRNRAP. The CDR3 has 16 residues. V dropped 3 bases and J dropped 7 bases, with 19 bases sitting between them. In DNA form, the CDR3 reads TGTGCTAGTGGTTTTTTCGGAAGGCGCTCCGGACAGCCCCAGCATTTT. This encodes CASGFFGRRSGQPQHF. Based on the CDR3 plus reference TRBV12-5 and TRBJ1-5, the full variable domain is DARVTQTPRHKVTEMGQEVTMRCQPILGHNTVFWYRQTMMQGLELLAYFRNRAPLDDSGMPKDRFSAEMPDATLATLKIQPSEPRDSAVYFCASGFFGRRSGQPQHFGDGTRLSIL.

This clonotype occurred many times. The CDR3 DNA reads as TGTGCCAGCAGCACCCTGGGGGGGAACTATGGCTACACCTTC. It is translated as CASSTLGGNYGYTF. The V gene is TRBV9, the J gene TRBJ1-2, with a tentative D call TRBD1 (5 bases). The CDR3 has 14 residues. From germline, CDR1 is SGDLS and CDR2 YYNGEE. V dropped 4 bases and J dropped 2 bases, with 12 bases sitting between them.

The chain employs TRBV4-3 and TRBJ2-7, with D maybe TRBD1 (6 bases). The CDR3 sequence is 17 residues long. V was pared by 0 bases and J by 6 bases, with 21 bases between. Germline V gene data show CDR1 as LGHNA and CDR2 as YSLEER. The DNA of the CDR3 is TGCGCCAGCAGCCAAGAGGGGTGGTGGACAGTGGGCTCCGAGCAGTACTTC. This encodes CASSQEGWWTVGSEQYF.

This clonotype was counted at least ten times. V gene TRBV12-3 or TRBV12-4 combines with J gene TRBJ2-2, with 8 bases lining up with TRBD2. The V gene end was trimmed by 3 bases and the J gene end by 7 bases; junction bases not matched to a gene: 7. The CDR3 contains 15 residues. This chain's CDR3 is CASSFLIAGGGELFF. The CDR3 DNA reads as TGTGCCAGCAGTTTCCTGATTGCGGGAGGCGGGGAGCTGTTTTTT.

This clonotype was seen a handful of times. V is TRBV7-6 and J is TRBJ2-2, with D hard to call. V lost 5 bases to trimming and J lost 6 bases, with 16 bases between them. The CDR3 runs to 15 residues. CDR1 and CDR2 (germline): SGHVS, FNYEAQ. The CDR3 protein is CASSPRSKGSGELFF. The CDR3 DNA is TGTGCCAGCAGCCCACGAAGCAAAGGGTCCGGGGAGCTGTTTTTT.

Details on this clonotype: Given a much more abundant clone one base away, this may be a read error. This sequence joins TRBV18 and TRBJ2-1, with 8 bases identical to TRBD2. CDR1 is KGHSH, CDR2 LQKENI, per germline. The length of the CDR3 is 16 residues. The junction had 15 bases not matched to a gene; V was cut back by 5 bases and J by 9 bases. The CDR3 sequence is CASSSRGTRTSSEQFF. The DNA for the CDR3 is TGTGCCAGCTCATCACGCGGGACTAGGACTTCGTCTGAGCAGTTCTTC.

This clonotype has ten or more counts. The chain recombines TRBV15 with TRBJ2-7, with 9 positions matching TRBD2. Germline V lookup: CDR1 LNHNV, CDR2 YYDKDF (reference sequence). CDR3 length: 16 amino acids. The J segment lost 7 bases and the V segment lost 2 bases, leaving 12 bases of the junction unmatched. The CDR3 sequence: CATSRSRGQAGGEQYF. DNA of the CDR3: TGTGCCACCAGCAGATCACGGGGGCAAGCGGGAGGTGAGCAGTACTTC.

This clonotype was counted many times. V gene TRBV2 combines with J gene TRBJ1-3, with no clear D. The CDR3 is 14 amino acids. Between the trimmed V and J ends, which lost 2 bases and 1 base, there was a span of 6 bases. The V gene's germline CDR1 is SNHLY and CDR2 FYNNEI. The CDR3 DNA reads TGTGCCAGCAGTGAATTGGTTTCTGGAAACACCATATATTTT. Translated: CASSELVSGNTIYF.

This clonotype was counted ten times or more. This chain joins TRBV7-2 and TRBJ1-1, with 7 bases that match TRBD1. In germline, CDR1 is SGHTA, CDR2 FQGNSA. V lost 6 bases and J lost 5; bases outside the gene matches: 6. The CDR3 spans 13 residues. CDR3 in amino acids: CASSDRVGTEAFF. CDR3 nucleotide sequence: TGTGCCAGCAGTGACAGGGTGGGAACTGAAGCTTTCTTT. Together with reference TRBV7-2 and TRBJ1-1, the CDR3 gives the full variable domain: GAGVSQSPSNKVTEKGKDVELRCDPISGHTALYWYRQSLGQGLEFLIYFQGNSAPDKSGLPSDRFSAERTGGSVSTLTIQRTQQEDSAVYLCASSDRVGTEAFFGQGTRLTVV.

This rearrangement joins TRBV5-8 to TRBJ2-1; D gene unclear. The CDR3 is 13 residues long. The ends were cut back, 3 bases at V and 10 bases at J, with 14 bases in the middle. CDR1 and CDR2 from the germline V gene are SGHTS and YDEGEE. Written as DNA, the CDR3 is TGTGCCAGCAGCTCTATAGCCGAACCGGAGCAGTTCTTC. It is translated as CASSSIAEPEQFF.

This clonotype was detected only a few times. This chain connects TRBV19 to TRBJ2-1, with TRBD2 matching 7 bases. J lost 7 bases, V lost 9 bases, and 15 bases had no gene match. CDR1 is LNHDA, CDR2 SQIVND, per germline (reference sequence). The CDR3 loop spans 15 amino acids. CDR3 bases: TGTGCCAGCAGGAAGGGAGGGCCGGTGTCAAATGAGCAGTTCTTC. As protein: CASRKGGPVSNEQFF.

This clonotype was counted many times. The rearrangement links TRBV7-9 to TRBJ2-7, with a tentative D call TRBD2 (6 bases). The CDR3 is made up of 15 amino acids. V lost 2 bases to trimming and J lost 7 bases, with 18 bases between them. CDR1 is SEHNR and CDR2 is FQNEAQ in the germline V gene (reference sequence). The CDR3: CASSLRDSPGGEQYF. The CDR3 bases are TGTGCCAGCAGCTTAAGGGACTCTCCAGGTGGGGAGCAGTACTTC. Using reference TRBV7-9 and TRBJ2-7 for the parts outside the CDR3, the full variable domain is DTGVSQNPRHKITKRGQNVTFRCDPISEHNRLYWYRQTLGQGPEFLTYFQNEAQLEKSRLLSDRFSAERPKGSFSTLEIQRTEQGDSAMYLCASSLRDSPGGEQYFGPGTRLTVT.

This clonotype was found many times. The chain carries TRBV30 and TRBJ2-3; D is undetermined. V gave up 4 bases and J gave up 0 bases, with 2 bases separating them. Germline V gives CDR1 GTSNPN, CDR2 SVGIG (reference sequence). The CDR3 spans 11 residues. The CDR3 is CAWTSTDTQYF. DNA for the CDR3: TGTGCCTGGACAAGCACAGATACGCAGTATTTT.

This clonotype was detected many times. The gene calls are TRBV6-5 and TRBJ2-3; 9 bases agree with TRBD1. Germline CDR1 reads MNHEY; CDR2 reads SVGAGI. V lost 4 bases to trimming and J lost 6 bases; unmatched junction nucleotides: 5. There are 14 residues in the CDR3. The DNA of the CDR3 is TGTGCCAGCAGTTTTGACAGGGGGTTCGATACGCAGTATTTT. Protein product: CASSFDRGFDTQYF.

The gene calls are TRBV19 and TRBJ2-2; D perhaps matches TRBD2 (6 bases). CDR1 is LNHDA, CDR2 SQIVND, per germline (reference sequence). CDR3 size: 13 residues. Trimming removed 7 bases at V and 5 bases at J, with 11 bases between. The CDR3 nucleotides are TGTGCCAGTATTTGGCGGGGTACCGGGGAGCTGTTTTTT. Translating it yields CASIWRGTGELFF.

This clonotype came up many times. The chain is built from TRBV10-3 and TRBJ1-1; no clear D gene. The CDR3 runs to 14 residues. V was trimmed by 3 bases and J by 4 bases, leaving 12 bases between them. From germline, CDR1 is ENHRY and CDR2 SYGVKD. The CDR3 is CAISERAGVTEAFF. CDR3 sequence (DNA): TGTGCCATCAGTGAACGAGCTGGTGTCACTGAAGCTTTCTTT.

Ten or more counts support this clonotype. The rearrangement uses TRBV28 and TRBJ2-2, with 7 bases matching TRBD1. CDR1 is MDHEN, CDR2 SYDVKM, per germline. V lost 6 bases to trimming and J lost 4 bases; unmatched junction nucleotides: 5. The CDR3 contains 14 residues. The CDR3 spells CASRITGVTGELFF. CDR3 coding DNA: TGTGCCAGCAGAATTACAGGGGTCACCGGGGAGCTGTTTTTT.

Only a few counts were recorded for this clonotype. The rearrangement uses TRBV7-9 and TRBJ1-1; D may be TRBD1 (5 bases). Between the trimmed V and J ends, which lost 1 base and 5 bases, there was a span of 11 bases. The CDR3 has 14 amino acids. CDR1 and CDR2 (germline): SEHNR, FQNEAQ (reference sequence). This CDR3 reads CASSLVIGGTEAFF. CDR3 nucleotides: TGTGCCAGCAGCTTAGTTATCGGGGGGACTGAAGCTTTCTTT.

The V and J genes are TRBV6-5 and TRBJ2-7; TRBD2 aligns across 7 bases. The CDR3 contains 16 residues. J gave up 5 bases and V 0 bases, and 10 bases lay outside the gene matches. Germline V gene lookup returns CDR1 MNHEY and CDR2 SVGAGI. The CDR3 here is CASSYSFGGSGNEQYF. CDR3 DNA sequence: TGTGCCAGCAGTTACTCGTTCGGCGGGAGTGGAAACGAGCAGTACTTC.

With regard to this clonotype: Only one base separates this from a far larger clonotype, so it likely reflects a read error. This chain connects TRBV27 to TRBJ1-5; TRBD1 aligns across 10 bases. With 4 bases clipped from V and 4 bases from J, the junction kept 10 bases outside the gene matches. The CDR3 consists of 17 residues. The germline V gene encodes CDR1 MNHEY and CDR2 SMNVEV (reference sequence). The CDR3 loop is CASSSWFTGQGNQPQHF. DNA of the CDR3: TGTGCCAGCAGTTCATGGTTTACGGGACAGGGGAATCAGCCCCAGCATTTT.

There are many counts of this clonotype. J is TRBJ1-4 and V is TRBV7-9; possibly TRBD1 for D (5 bases). Germline-derived CDR1 and CDR2 are SEHNR and FQNEAQ (reference sequence). V lost 4 bases to trimming and J lost 0 bases, with 24 bases between them. The CDR3 loop spans 20 amino acids. In nucleotides, the CDR3 is TGTGCCAGCAGCTCGTTAGTCGTGGGATATTCGGGGGCAACTAATGAAAAACTGTTTTTT. Its translation: CASSSLVVGYSGATNEKLFF.

This clonotype has ten or more counts. The V and J genes are TRBV11-2 and TRBJ1-2; 8 nucleotides line up with TRBD1. The germline CDR1 and CDR2 sequences are SGHAT and FQNNGV. The CDR3 sequence is 14 residues long. With V trimmed by 1 base and J by 8 bases, 6 bases remained unmatched. The CDR3 is CASSLVVTGVGYTF. CDR3 coding DNA: TGTGCCAGCAGCTTAGTCGTGACAGGGGTAGGCTACACCTTC.

The CDR3 is CSASRDLYNEQFF. The CDR3 coding sequence is TGCAGTGCTAGTCGGGACCTATACAATGAGCAGTTCTTC. V and J are TRBV20-1 and TRBJ2-1; D assignment may be TRBD1 or TRBD2 (5 bases each). Trimming removed 3 bases at V and 4 bases at J, with 10 bases between. CDR1 and CDR2 from the germline V gene are DFQATT and SNEGSKA (reference sequence). The CDR3 spans 13 residues.

In its sample, this clonotype was seen many times. CDR3: CSVEQENTEAFF. Written as DNA, the CDR3 is TGCAGCGTGGAACAGGAGAACACTGAAGCTTTCTTT. V usage is TRBV29-1 and J usage is TRBJ1-1, with D possibly TRBD1 on 5 matching bases. The V gene's germline CDR1 is SQVTM and CDR2 ANQGSEA. The CDR3 totals 12 residues. Trimming stripped 6 bases from V and 1 base from J, with 9 bases between.